This T cell receptor (beta chain) appears in the sequencing data of a study of blood T cell repertoires in COVID-19. Germline V gene data show CDR1 as MNHNY and CDR2 as SVGAGI (reference sequence). Trimming removed 2 bases at V and 7 bases at J, with 12 bases between. The CDR3 covers 14 residues. Methods used by the authors: Reference gene primer amplification gave nucleated cell count estimates. Only in-frame clones appear in the TCRdb table, and some are missing; sequencing was by immunoSEQ multiplex PCR. V, J and clone size were drawn from that table, and D and trimming were deduced from the DNA. The sample contains roughly 150,000 clones, over 75% of which appear only once. Donors of Cohort 3 who recovered were those that had two negative PCRs, clearance, or symptom resolution.

This chain joins TRBV6-6 and TRBJ1-5; D possibly corresponds to TRBD1 (5 bases). This sequence was found in a man in his forties or fifties who had recovered from COVID-19. The material sequenced was PBMCs or T cells enriched from blood (not recorded which). The CDR3 bases are TGTGCCAGCAGTTACGAGGCACGGGGGCAGCCCCAGCATTTT. This gives the protein CASSYEARGQPQHF.